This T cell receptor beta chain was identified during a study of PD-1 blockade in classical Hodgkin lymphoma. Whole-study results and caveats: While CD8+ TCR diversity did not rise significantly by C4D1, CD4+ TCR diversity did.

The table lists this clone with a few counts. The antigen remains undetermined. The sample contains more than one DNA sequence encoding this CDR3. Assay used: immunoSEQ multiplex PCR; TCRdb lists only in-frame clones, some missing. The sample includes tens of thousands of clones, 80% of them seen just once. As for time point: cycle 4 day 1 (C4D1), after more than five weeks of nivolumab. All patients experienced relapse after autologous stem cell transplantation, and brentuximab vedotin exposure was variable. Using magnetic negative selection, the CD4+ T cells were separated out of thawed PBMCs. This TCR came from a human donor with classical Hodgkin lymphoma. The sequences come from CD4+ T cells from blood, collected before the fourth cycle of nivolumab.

CDR3 sequence: CAWSVWETQYF. The CDR3 nucleotides are TGTGCCTGGAGTGTTTGGGAGACCCAGTACTTC. The V and J genes are TRBV30 and TRBJ2-5; D is undetermined. Trimming removed 0 bases at V and 5 bases at J, with 4 bases between. Germline V gives CDR1 GTSNPN, CDR2 SVGIG (reference sequence). This CDR3 has 11 amino acids.